The present TCR beta chain was sequenced within a study of cytomegalovirus exposure and HLA in healthy donors. PCR was performed using 60 Vbeta and 13 Jbeta primers. Original handling: An analysis performed later counted 60 million to 90 million unique TCR beta chains (roughly 11 million of them shared). Measured with immunoSEQ multiplex PCR; TCRdb has only the in-frame clones, and not every one. That table is the source of V, J and clone size, and D and trimming were worked out from the DNA. Here the sample spans 150,000 or so clones, just under 80% being singletons. V gave up 1 base and J gave up 8 bases, with 17 bases separating them. This CDR3 is 15 amino acids long. CDR1 is GTSNPN and CDR2 is SVGIG in the germline V gene (reference sequence). Concerning this clone itself: The antigen is not known.

Study-wide findings and caveats: Roughly uniform depth of sequencing across donors was assumed in presence/absence analyses. Reportedly, a later analysis found an Asian-associated ancestry cluster had fewer N-insertions than the approximately 670-donor mean. The authors listed some 150 TCR beta chains as cytomegalovirus-associated.

The receptor comes from a man aged 18 to 30 in good health and CMV-seropositive. The gene calls are TRBV30 and TRBJ1-4, with a tentative D call TRBD1 (6 bases). Sequenced sample: PBMCs. The DNA for the CDR3 is TGTGCCTGGAGTGCTTCCTCCAGGGGTGGAGAAAAACTGTTTTTT. Translating it yields CAWSASSRGGEKLFF.